This T cell receptor (beta chain) was found in a study of OX40 agonist ivuxolimab in advanced cancers. Study findings and constraints: Mean expanded clone counts were higher in CD8+ than CD4+ T cells. Expanded peripheral T cells had an undetermined antigen specificity.

TCRdb's table, derived via immunoSEQ multiplex PCR, lists solely in-frame clones and lacks some. The sample lists 53,000 or so clones; about 86% were seen once. Trimming took 7 bases from V and 0 from J, leaving 12 bases between them. The germline CDR1 and CDR2 sequences are SGHRS and YFSETQ. This CDR3 has 14 residues. Autoimmune disease history or systemic immunosuppression was exclusionary. The sampling schedule covered blood at baseline, cycle 4 day 1, and cycle 7 day 1. This clone was observed a single time. Its antigen is as yet unknown. The gene calls are TRBV5-1 and TRBJ2-3; D may match TRBD1 or TRBD2 (5 bases each). Here the sequenced sample was CD4+ or CD8+ T cells sorted from blood, taken in a trial of the OX40 agonist ivuxolimab. This sequence was found in an adult with an advanced solid tumor such as melanoma, head and neck, liver or kidney cancer. CDR3 residues: CASDSGLSTDTQYF. In DNA, the CDR3 is TGCGCCAGCGACAGCGGATTAAGCACAGATACGCAGTATTTT.